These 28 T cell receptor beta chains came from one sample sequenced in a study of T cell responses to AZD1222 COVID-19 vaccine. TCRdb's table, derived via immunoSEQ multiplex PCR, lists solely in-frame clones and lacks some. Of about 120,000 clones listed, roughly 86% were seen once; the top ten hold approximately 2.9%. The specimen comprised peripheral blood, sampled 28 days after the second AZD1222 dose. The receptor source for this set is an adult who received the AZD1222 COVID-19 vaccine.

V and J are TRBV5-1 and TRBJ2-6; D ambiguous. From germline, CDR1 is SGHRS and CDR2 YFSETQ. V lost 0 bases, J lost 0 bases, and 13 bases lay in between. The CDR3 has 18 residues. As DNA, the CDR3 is TGCGCCAGCAGCTTGGCCGGGCAGCGAAACTCTGGGGCCAACGTCCTGACTTTC. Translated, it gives CASSLAGQRNSGANVLTF.

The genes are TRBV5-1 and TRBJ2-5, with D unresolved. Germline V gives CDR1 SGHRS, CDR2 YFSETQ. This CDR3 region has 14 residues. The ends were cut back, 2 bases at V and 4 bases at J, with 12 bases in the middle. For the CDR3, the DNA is TGCGCCAGCAGCTTTGGCAGTTCCAGAGAGACCCAGTACTTC. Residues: CASSFGSSRETQYF.

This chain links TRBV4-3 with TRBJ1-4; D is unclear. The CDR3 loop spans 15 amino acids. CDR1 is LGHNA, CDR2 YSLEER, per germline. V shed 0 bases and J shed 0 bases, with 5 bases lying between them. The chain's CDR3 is CASSQDRATNEKLFF. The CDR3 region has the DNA TGCGCCAGCAGCCAAGATCGGGCAACTAATGAAAAACTGTTTTTT.

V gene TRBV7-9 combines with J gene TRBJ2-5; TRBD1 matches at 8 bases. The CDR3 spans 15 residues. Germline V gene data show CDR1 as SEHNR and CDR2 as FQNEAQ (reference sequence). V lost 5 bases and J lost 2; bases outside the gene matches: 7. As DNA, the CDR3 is TGTGCCAGCAGCGCAACAACAGGGGGGCAAGAGACCCAGTACTTC. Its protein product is CASSATTGGQETQYF.

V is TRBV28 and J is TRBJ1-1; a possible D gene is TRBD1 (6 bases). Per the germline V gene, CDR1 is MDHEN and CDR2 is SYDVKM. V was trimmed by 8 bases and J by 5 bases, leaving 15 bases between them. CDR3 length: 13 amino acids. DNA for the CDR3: TGTGCCAGCGGGGGGGGGCGCGAGACTGAAGCTTTCTTT. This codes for CASGGGRETEAFF.

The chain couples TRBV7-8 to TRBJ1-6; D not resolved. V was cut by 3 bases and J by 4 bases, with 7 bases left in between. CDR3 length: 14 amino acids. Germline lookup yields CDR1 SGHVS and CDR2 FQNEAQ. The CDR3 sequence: CASSLDGYNSPLHF. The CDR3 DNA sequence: TGTGCCAGCAGCTTGGACGGATATAATTCACCCCTCCACTTT.

The CDR3 here is CASSEAPAKGPNEKLFF. The CDR3 DNA reads as TGTGCCAGCAGTGAAGCACCAGCAAAGGGACCTAATGAAAAACTGTTTTTT. The chain links TRBV6-1 to TRBJ1-4; perhaps TRBD1 as D (5 bases). The CDR3 sequence is 17 residues long. Germline CDR1 is MNHNS and CDR2 is SASEGT. V was shortened by 0 bases and J by 3 bases, with 14 bases between the two germline ends.

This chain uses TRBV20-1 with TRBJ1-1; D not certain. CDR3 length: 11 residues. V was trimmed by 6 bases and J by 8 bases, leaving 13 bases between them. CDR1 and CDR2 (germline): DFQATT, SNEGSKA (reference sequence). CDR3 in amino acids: CSAPREREAFF. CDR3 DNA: TGCAGTGCCCCGAGGGAGAGAGAAGCTTTCTTT.

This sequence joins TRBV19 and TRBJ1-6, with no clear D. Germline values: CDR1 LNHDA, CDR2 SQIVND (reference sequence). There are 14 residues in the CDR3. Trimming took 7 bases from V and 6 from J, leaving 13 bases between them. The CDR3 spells CASMGFSLNSPLHF. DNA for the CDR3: TGTGCCAGTATGGGGTTTTCCCTTAATTCACCCCTCCACTTT.

DNA for the CDR3: TGCAGCGTTGAAACCACATACCGCTCCAGTGGCTACACCTTC. Its protein is CSVETTYRSSGYTF. This chain links TRBV29-1 with TRBJ1-2, with D unresolved. Germline-derived CDR1 and CDR2 are SQVTM and ANQGSEA. The CDR3 is 14 amino acids. V lost 2 bases and J 7 bases, leaving 17 bases between the germline ends.

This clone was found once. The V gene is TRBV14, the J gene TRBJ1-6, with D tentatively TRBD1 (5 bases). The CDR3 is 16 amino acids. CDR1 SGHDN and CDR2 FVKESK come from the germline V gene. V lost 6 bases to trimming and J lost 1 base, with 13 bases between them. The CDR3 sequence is CASSPGRMSYNSPLHF. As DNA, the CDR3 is TGTGCCAGCAGTCCGGGACGGATGTCCTATAATTCACCCCTCCACTTT.

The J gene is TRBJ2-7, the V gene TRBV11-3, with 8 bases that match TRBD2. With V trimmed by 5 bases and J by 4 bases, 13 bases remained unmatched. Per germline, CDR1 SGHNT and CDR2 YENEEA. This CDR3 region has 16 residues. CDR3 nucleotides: TGTGCCAGCAGCCCTAGAGGAGCGGGGGCCGGATACGAGCAGTACTTC. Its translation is CASSPRGAGAGYEQYF.

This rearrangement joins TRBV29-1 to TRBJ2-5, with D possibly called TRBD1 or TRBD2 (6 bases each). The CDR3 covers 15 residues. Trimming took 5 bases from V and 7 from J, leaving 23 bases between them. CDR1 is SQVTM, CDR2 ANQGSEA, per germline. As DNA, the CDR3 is TGCAGCGTTTCCGGAGGTGGGGGGCAGGGTAGGACCCAGTACTTC. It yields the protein CSVSGGGGQGRTQYF.

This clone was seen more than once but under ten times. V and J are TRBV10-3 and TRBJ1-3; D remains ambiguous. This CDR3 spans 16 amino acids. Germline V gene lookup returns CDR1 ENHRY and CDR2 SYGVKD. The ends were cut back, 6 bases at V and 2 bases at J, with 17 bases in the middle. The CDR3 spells CAISPDGPRPGNTIYF. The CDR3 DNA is TGTGCCATCAGCCCAGACGGACCCCGCCCTGGAAACACCATATATTTT.

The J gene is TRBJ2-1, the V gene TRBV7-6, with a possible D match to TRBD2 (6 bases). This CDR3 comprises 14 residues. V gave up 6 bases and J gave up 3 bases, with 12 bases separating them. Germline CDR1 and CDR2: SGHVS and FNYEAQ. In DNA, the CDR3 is TGTGCCAGCAGTCGGACTATCGACTACAATGAGCAGTTCTTC. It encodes CASSRTIDYNEQFF.

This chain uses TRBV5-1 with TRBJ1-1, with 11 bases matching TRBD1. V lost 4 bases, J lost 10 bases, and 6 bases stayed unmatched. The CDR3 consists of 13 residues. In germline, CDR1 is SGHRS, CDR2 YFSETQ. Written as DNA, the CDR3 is TGCGCCAGCAGCCCCGGACAGGGGGCCGGAGCTTTCTTT. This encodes CASSPGQGAGAFF. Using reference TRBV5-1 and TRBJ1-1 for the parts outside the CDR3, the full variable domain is KAGVTQTPRYLIKTRGQQVTLSCSPISGHRSVSWYQQTPGQGLQFLFEYFSETQRNKGNFPGRFSGRQFSNSRSEMNVSTLELGDSALYLCASSPGQGAGAFFGQGTRLTVV.

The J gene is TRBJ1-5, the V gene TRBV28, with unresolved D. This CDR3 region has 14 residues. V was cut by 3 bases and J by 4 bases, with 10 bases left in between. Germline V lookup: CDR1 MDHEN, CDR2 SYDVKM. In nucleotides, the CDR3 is TGTGCCAGCAGTTTCATCCTCGGGAATCAGCCCCAGCATTTT. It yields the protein CASSFILGNQPQHF. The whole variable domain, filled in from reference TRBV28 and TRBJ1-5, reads DVKVTQSSRYLVKRTGEKVFLECVQDMDHENMFWYRQDPGLGLRLIYFSYDVKMKEKGDIPEGYSVSREKKERFSLILESASTNQTSMYLCASSFILGNQPQHFGDGTRLSIL.

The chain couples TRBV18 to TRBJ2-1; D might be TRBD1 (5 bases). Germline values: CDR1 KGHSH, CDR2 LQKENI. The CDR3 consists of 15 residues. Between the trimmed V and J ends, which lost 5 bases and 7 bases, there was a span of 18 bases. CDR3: CASSMYQGVDNEQFF. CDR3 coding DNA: TGTGCCAGCTCAATGTATCAGGGCGTGGATAATGAGCAGTTCTTC. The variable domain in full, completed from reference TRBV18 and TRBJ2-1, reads NAGVMQNPRHLVRRRGQEARLRCSPMKGHSHVYWYRQLPEEGLKFMVYLQKENIIDESGMPKERFSAEFPKEGPSILRIQQVVRGDSAAYFCASSMYQGVDNEQFFGPGTRLTVL.

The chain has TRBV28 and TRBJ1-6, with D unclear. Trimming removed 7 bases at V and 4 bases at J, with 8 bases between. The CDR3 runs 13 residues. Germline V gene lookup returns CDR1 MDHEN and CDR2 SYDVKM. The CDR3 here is CASTTEYNSPLHF. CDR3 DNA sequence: TGTGCCAGCACCACAGAATATAATTCACCCCTCCACTTT.

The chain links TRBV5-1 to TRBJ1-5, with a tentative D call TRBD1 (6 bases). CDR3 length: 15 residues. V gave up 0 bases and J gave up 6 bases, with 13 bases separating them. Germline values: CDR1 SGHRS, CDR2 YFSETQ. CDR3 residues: CASSLVSGASQPQHF. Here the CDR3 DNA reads TGCGCCAGCAGCTTGGTCTCGGGGGCAAGTCAGCCCCAGCATTTT.

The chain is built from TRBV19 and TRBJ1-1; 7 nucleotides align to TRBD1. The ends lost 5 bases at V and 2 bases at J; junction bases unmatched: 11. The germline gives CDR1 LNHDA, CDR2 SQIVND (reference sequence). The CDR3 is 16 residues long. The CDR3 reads CASSAHSGTVNTEAFF. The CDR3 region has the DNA TGTGCCAGTAGTGCACATTCCGGGACAGTCAACACTGAAGCTTTCTTT.

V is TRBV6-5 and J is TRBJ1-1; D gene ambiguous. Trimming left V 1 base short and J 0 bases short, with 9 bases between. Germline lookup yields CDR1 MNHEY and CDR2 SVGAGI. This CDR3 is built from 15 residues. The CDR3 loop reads CASSYYVNMNTEAFF. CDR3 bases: TGTGCCAGCAGTTACTACGTCAACATGAACACTGAAGCTTTCTTT.

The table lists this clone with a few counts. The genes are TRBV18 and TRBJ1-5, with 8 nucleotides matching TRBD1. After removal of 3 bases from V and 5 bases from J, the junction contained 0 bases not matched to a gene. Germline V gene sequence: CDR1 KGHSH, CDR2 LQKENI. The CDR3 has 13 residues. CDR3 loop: CASSPDRDQPQHF. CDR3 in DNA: TGTGCCAGCTCACCGGACAGGGATCAGCCCCAGCATTTT.

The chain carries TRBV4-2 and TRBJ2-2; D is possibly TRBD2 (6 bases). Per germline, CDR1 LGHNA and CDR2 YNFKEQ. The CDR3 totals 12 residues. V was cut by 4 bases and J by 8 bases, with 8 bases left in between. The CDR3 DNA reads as TGTGCCAGCAGCCCGGGGGTGGGGGAGCTGTTTTTT. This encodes CASSPGVGELFF.

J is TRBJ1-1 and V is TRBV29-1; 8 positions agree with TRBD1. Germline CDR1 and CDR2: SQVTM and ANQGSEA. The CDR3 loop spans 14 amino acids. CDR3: CRDDRGGMNTEAFF. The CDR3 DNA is TGCAGGGATGACAGGGGCGGTATGAACACTGAAGCTTTCTTT.

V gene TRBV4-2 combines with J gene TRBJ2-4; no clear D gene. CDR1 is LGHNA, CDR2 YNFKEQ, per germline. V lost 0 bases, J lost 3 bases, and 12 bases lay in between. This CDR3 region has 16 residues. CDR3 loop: CASSQEAGRVKNIQYF. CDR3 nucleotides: TGTGCCAGCAGCCAAGAGGCTGGACGGGTCAAAAACATTCAGTACTTC.

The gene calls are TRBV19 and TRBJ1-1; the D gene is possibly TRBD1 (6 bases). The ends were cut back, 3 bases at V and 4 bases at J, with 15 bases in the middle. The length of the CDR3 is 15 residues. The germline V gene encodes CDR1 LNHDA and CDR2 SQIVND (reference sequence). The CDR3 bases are TGTGCCAGTAGTATTTCGGGGGGCGCACTCACTGAAGCTTTCTTT. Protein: CASSISGGALTEAFF.

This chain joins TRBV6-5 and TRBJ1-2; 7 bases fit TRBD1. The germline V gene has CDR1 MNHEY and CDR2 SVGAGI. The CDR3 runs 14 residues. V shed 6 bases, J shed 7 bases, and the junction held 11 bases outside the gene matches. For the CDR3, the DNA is TGTGCCAGCAGCTATCAGGGGGTGAAAGCTGGCTACACCTTC. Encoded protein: CASSYQGVKAGYTF.